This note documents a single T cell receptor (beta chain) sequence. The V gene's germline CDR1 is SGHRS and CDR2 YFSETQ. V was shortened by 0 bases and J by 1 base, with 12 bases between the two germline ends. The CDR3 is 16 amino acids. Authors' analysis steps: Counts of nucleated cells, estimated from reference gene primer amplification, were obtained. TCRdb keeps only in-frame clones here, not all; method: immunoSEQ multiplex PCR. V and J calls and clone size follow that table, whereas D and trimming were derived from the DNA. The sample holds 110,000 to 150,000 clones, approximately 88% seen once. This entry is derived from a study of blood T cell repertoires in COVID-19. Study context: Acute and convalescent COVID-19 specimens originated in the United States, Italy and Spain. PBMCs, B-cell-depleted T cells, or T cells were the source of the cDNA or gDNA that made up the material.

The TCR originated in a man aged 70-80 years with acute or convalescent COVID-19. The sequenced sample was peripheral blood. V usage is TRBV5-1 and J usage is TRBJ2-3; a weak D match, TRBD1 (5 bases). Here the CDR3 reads CASSLGQIVGTDTQYF. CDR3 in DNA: TGCGCCAGCAGCTTGGGACAGATAGTTGGCACAGATACGCAGTATTTT.